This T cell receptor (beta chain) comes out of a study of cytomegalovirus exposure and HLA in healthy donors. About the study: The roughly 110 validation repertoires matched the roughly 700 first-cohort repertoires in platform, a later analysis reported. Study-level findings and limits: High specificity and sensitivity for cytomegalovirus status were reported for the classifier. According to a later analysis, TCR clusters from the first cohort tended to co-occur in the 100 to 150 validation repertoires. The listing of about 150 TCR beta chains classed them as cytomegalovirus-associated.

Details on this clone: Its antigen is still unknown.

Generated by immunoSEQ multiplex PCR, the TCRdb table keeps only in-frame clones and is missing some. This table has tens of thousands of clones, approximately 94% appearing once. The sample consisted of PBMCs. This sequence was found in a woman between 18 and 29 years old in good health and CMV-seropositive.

This CDR3 is CASSLIKRQGERNEQYF. DNA of the CDR3: TGTGCCAGCAGTTTAATAAAGAGACAGGGGGAGAGGAACGAGCAGTACTTC. This sequence joins TRBV27 and TRBJ2-7, with 9 bases identical to TRBD1. This CDR3 spans 17 amino acids. V was pared by 2 bases and J by 5 bases, with 13 bases of the junction left unmatched. Germline lookup yields CDR1 MNHEY and CDR2 SMNVEV (reference sequence).